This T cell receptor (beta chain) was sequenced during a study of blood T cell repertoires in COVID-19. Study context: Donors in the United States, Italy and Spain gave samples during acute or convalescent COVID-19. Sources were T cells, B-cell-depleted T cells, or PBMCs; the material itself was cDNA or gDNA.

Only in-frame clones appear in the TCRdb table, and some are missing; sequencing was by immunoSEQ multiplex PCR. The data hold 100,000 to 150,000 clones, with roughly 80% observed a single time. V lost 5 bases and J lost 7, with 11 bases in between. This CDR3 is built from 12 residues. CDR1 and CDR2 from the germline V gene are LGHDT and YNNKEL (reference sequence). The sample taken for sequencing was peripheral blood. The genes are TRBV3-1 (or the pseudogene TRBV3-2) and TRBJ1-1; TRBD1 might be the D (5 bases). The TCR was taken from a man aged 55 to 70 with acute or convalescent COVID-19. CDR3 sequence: CASSSRQGEAFF. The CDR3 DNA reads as TGTGCCAGCAGCTCCCGGCAGGGTGAAGCTTTCTTT.